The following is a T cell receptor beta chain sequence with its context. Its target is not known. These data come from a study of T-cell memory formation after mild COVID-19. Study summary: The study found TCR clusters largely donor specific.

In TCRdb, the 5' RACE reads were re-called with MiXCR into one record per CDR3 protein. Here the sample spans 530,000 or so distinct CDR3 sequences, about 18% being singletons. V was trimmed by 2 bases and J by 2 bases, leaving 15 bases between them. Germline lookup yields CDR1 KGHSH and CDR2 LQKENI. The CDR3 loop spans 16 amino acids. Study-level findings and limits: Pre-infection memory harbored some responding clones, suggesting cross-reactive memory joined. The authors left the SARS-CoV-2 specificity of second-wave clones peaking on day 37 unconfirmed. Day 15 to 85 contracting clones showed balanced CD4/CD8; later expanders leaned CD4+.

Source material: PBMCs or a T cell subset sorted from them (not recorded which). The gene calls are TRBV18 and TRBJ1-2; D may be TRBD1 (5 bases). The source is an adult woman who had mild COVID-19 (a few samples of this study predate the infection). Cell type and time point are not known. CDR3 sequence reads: CASSPSLTVVNYGYTF. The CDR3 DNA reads TGTGCCAGCTCACCATCGCTGACAGTCGTGAACTATGGCTACACCTTC.